The 31 T cell receptor beta chains listed next were all sequenced from one sample in a study of T cells after yellow fever vaccination. TCRdb recomputed calls from the 5' RACE reads with MiXCR, one row per CDR3 protein. The table lists 250,000 to 300,000 distinct CDR3 sequences, roughly 13% of them singletons. The input for sequencing was CD4+ T cells sorted from PBMCs, taken 45 days after the yellow fever booster vaccination. These TCRs come from a man aged 30 to 39 who received the YFV17D yellow fever vaccine.

The chain links TRBV7-2 to TRBJ2-3; 10 nucleotides agree with TRBD2. With 5 bases clipped from V and 6 bases from J, the junction kept 14 bases outside the gene matches. Germline V lookup: CDR1 SGHTA, CDR2 FQGNSA. The CDR3 sequence is 17 residues long. CDR3: CASSRRGRGLARDTQYF. CDR3 DNA: TGTGCCAGCAGCCGGAGGGGCAGGGGACTAGCGAGGGATACGCAGTATTTT.

The CDR3 spells CASSRGPAYEQYF. The CDR3 DNA reads TGTGCCAGCAGCCGGGGCCCAGCCTACGAGCAGTACTTC. The chain employs TRBV7-2 and TRBJ2-7, with D perhaps matching TRBD1 or TRBD2 (5 bases each). The V gene's germline CDR1 is SGHTA and CDR2 FQGNSA. The CDR3 runs to 13 residues. Deletions cut 5 bases from V and 2 bases from J, with 10 bases between.

This clonotype was counted only a few times. The CDR3, as DNA: TGTGCCAGCTTAAAGAGCTCCTACAATGAGCAGTTCTTC. It yields the protein CASLKSSYNEQFF. This chain connects TRBV7-9 to TRBJ2-1; D remains unclear. Between the trimmed V and J ends, which lost 8 bases and 0 bases, there was a span of 8 bases. From germline, CDR1 is SEHNR and CDR2 FQNEAQ (reference sequence). The CDR3 contains 13 residues.

In its sample, this clonotype was seen a few times. The rearrangement links TRBV20-1 to TRBJ1-2; no firm D call. The ends were cut back, 6 bases at V and 3 bases at J, with 8 bases in the middle. The CDR3 is 11 residues long. Looked up from germline, CDR1 is DFQATT and CDR2 is SNEGSKA (reference sequence). The DNA for the CDR3 is TGCAGTGCGGGCCAGGACTATGGCTACACCTTC. Protein: CSAGQDYGYTF.

The J gene is TRBJ2-1, the V gene TRBV20-1; possibly TRBD2 for D (5 bases). This CDR3 is 18 amino acids long. V gave up 0 bases and J gave up 0 bases, with 18 bases separating them. CDR1 is DFQATT and CDR2 is SNEGSKA in the germline V gene (reference sequence). CDR3 residues: CSARDRLAGKSSYNEQFF. The CDR3 DNA reads as TGCAGTGCTAGAGATCGCCTAGCAGGAAAAAGCTCCTACAATGAGCAGTTCTTC.

This chain joins TRBV7-8 and TRBJ2-7; D gene ambiguous. Germline values: CDR1 SGHVS, CDR2 FQNEAQ. CDR3 length equals 15 residues. With 4 bases removed from V and 4 bases from J, the gap between germline ends came to 17 bases. In DNA, the CDR3 is TGTGCCAGCAGCTCCCGGTGGGGAAATGGTTACGAGCAGTACTTC. This sequence encodes CASSSRWGNGYEQYF.

The genes are TRBV6-5 and TRBJ2-3; D is possibly TRBD1 (5 bases). V was cut by 6 bases and J by 6 bases, with 10 bases left in between. The germline V gene has CDR1 MNHEY and CDR2 SVGAGI. The CDR3 totals 12 residues. The CDR3 loop is CASSSRQDTQYF. The CDR3 DNA reads TGTGCCAGCAGCTCGAGACAGGATACGCAGTATTTT.

This clonotype was seen only a few times. V is TRBV12-3 or TRBV12-4 and J is TRBJ2-5; D unclear. V was shortened by 3 bases and J by 4 bases, with 15 bases between the two germline ends. The CDR3 sequence is 15 residues long. CDR3 in DNA: TGTGCCAGCAGTTTGTCTCTTTTCGGAAGAGAGACCCAGTACTTC. Translation gives CASSLSLFGRETQYF.

This clonotype came up a few times. The V call is TRBV2, the J call TRBJ2-2; D may correspond to TRBD1 or TRBD2 (5 bases each). Trimming took 4 bases from V and 5 from J, leaving 14 bases between them. The CDR3 is made up of 15 amino acids. Germline-derived CDR1 and CDR2 are SNHLY and FYNNEI. The CDR3 here is CASSGGRGVTGELFF. CDR3 nucleotide sequence: TGTGCCAGCAGTGGTGGTAGGGGAGTAACCGGGGAGCTGTTTTTT. The full variable domain, in which reference TRBV2 and TRBJ2-2 provide the parts outside the CDR3, is EPEVTQTPSHQVTQMGQEVILRCVPISNHLYFYWYRQILGQKVEFLVSFYNNEISEKSEIFDDQFSVERPDGSNFTLKIRSTKLEDSAMYFCASSGGRGVTGELFFGEGSRLTVL.

This clonotype has just a few counts. V is TRBV6-5 and J is TRBJ2-7, with D maybe TRBD1 (6 bases). Germline V gene lookup returns CDR1 MNHEY and CDR2 SVGAGI. V lost 3 bases, J lost 5 bases, and 14 bases lay in between. This CDR3 comprises 14 residues. The CDR3 nucleotides are TGTGCCAGCAGTTATCGGACAGTAGGCCACGAGCAGTACTTC. Protein sequence: CASSYRTVGHEQYF.

The chain uses TRBV20-1 and TRBJ2-3; D is undetermined. Trimming took off 2 bases at V and 6 bases at J, with 6 bases between the two ends. CDR1 and CDR2 from the germline V gene are DFQATT and SNEGSKA (reference sequence). The CDR3 runs to 11 residues. CDR3 sequence (DNA): TGCAGTGCTAGACACTTGGATACGCAGTATTTT. This encodes CSARHLDTQYF.

This clonotype was detected many times. The V gene is TRBV29-1, the J gene TRBJ2-1, with D perhaps assigned TRBD1 or TRBD2 (6 bases each). The V gene's germline CDR1 is SQVTM and CDR2 ANQGSEA. The CDR3 length is 17 residues. The V and J ends lost 6 bases and 7 bases respectively, with 28 bases between them. The CDR3 reads CSVRGGTGRNSKNEQFF. DNA for the CDR3: TGCAGCGTCCGAGGGGGGACGGGACGAAATTCAAAGAATGAGCAGTTCTTC.

This chain uses TRBV10-2 with TRBJ2-1; 10 bases map to TRBD1. The CDR3 extends over 15 amino acids. V shed 6 bases and J 3 bases; nucleotides not matched to a gene: 5. The germline V gene has CDR1 WSHSY and CDR2 SAAADI. The CDR3: CASRGGTGVYNEQFF. DNA of the CDR3: TGCGCCAGCAGAGGGGGGACAGGGGTCTACAATGAGCAGTTCTTC.

This chain connects TRBV10-3 to TRBJ1-1; D unresolved. The germline V gene encodes CDR1 ENHRY and CDR2 SYGVKD. Trimming took 5 bases from V and 3 from J, leaving 13 bases between them. CDR3 length: 14 residues. Written as DNA, the CDR3 is TGTGCCATCAGTCGTACGGTGAGGGACACTGAAGCTTTCTTT. The encoded protein is CAISRTVRDTEAFF.

V is TRBV6-1 and J is TRBJ2-3; 7 nucleotides align to TRBD2. The germline V gene has CDR1 MNHNS and CDR2 SASEGT. Trimming took 5 bases from V and 1 from J; bases not matched to a gene: 15. The CDR3 is made up of 18 amino acids. CDR3 in amino acids: CASSKRGEGRPGTDTQYF. Written as DNA, the CDR3 is TGTGCCAGCAGTAAGAGAGGGGAGGGGCGGCCAGGCACAGATACGCAGTATTTT.

The sample holds a few counts of this clonotype. The chain joins TRBV28 to TRBJ2-6; D perhaps matches TRBD1 (6 bases). The ends were cut back, 5 bases at V and 0 bases at J, with 14 bases in the middle. Germline CDR1 and CDR2: MDHEN and SYDVKM. CDR3 length: 17 amino acids. The CDR3 region has the DNA TGTGCCAGCAGTCAGCAGGGGATCTCCTCTGGGGCCAACGTCCTGACTTTC. The encoded protein is CASSQQGISSGANVLTF.

The sample holds a few counts of this clonotype. The J gene is TRBJ2-7, the V gene TRBV20-1; 7 bases match TRBD2. There are 11 residues in the CDR3. In germline, CDR1 is DFQATT, CDR2 SNEGSKA (reference sequence). Trimming took 7 bases from V and 1 from J; bases not matched to a gene: 1. The DNA of the CDR3 is TGCAGTGGGCGGGAGTCCTACGAGCAGTACTTC. This sequence encodes CSGRESYEQYF.

This clonotype appeared a few times. The genes are TRBV30 and TRBJ2-1; 7 bases align to TRBD1. CDR3 length: 14 amino acids. The V and J ends lost 1 base and 6 bases, in that order; junction bases with no gene match: 6. Germline V gene data show CDR1 as GTSNPN and CDR2 as SVGIG (reference sequence). CDR3 bases: TGTGCCTGGAGTGCCCTCGGGACAGTCAATGAGCAGTTCTTC. It yields the protein CAWSALGTVNEQFF. Full variable domain (remainder filled in from reference TRBV30 and TRBJ2-1): SQTIHQWPATLVQPVGSPLSLECTVEGTSNPNLYWYRQAAGRGLQLLFYSVGIGQISSEVPQNLSASRPQDRQFILSSKKLLLSDSGFYLCAWSALGTVNEQFFGPGTRLTVL.

V is TRBV4-1 and J is TRBJ2-7; 8 bases map to TRBD1. V was clipped by 2 bases and J by 5 bases; unmatched bases: 5. This CDR3 region has 14 residues. CDR1 is MGHRA, CDR2 YSYEKL, per germline. The CDR3 here is CASSQQGAFDEQYF. CDR3 bases: TGCGCCAGCAGCCAACAGGGGGCCTTTGACGAGCAGTACTTC.

V usage is TRBV12-3 or TRBV12-4 and J usage is TRBJ2-7; D call uncertain. Trimming pared 5 bases from V and 6 bases from J, leaving 17 bases between. This CDR3 spans 14 amino acids. For the CDR3, the DNA is TGTGCCAGCAGTCCGCTCCGATCAGCAGGCGAGCAGTACTTC. The encoded protein is CASSPLRSAGEQYF.

The chain combines TRBV18 with TRBJ2-3; a weak D match, TRBD2 (5 bases). Germline V gene sequence: CDR1 KGHSH, CDR2 LQKENI. The CDR3 consists of 12 residues. The V and J ends lost 4 bases and 5 bases respectively, with 7 bases between them. The CDR3 spells CASSRERDTQYF. CDR3 nucleotides: TGTGCCAGCTCACGGGAGAGAGATACGCAGTATTTT.

This clonotype was seen a handful of times. The chain recombines TRBV10-1 with TRBJ2-3; D is possibly TRBD2 (7 bases). With 6 bases removed from V and 0 bases from J, the gap between germline ends came to 19 bases. CDR3 length: 17 amino acids. Germline values: CDR1 WNHNN, CDR2 SYGVQD (reference sequence). CDR3 bases: TGCGCCAGCAGCCCCGTGGGGGGGCTGACTAGCACAGATACGCAGTATTTT. Translating it yields CASSPVGGLTSTDTQYF.

The chain recombines TRBV6-5 with TRBJ2-5, with a possible D match to TRBD2 (5 bases). The CDR3 runs 17 residues. The germline CDR1 and CDR2 sequences are MNHEY and SVGAGI. Trimming removed 4 bases from V and 4 bases from J, with 22 bases in between. This CDR3 is CASSFGVLTGTPETQYF. DNA for the CDR3: TGTGCCAGCAGTTTCGGTGTGTTAACGGGAACCCCAGAGACCCAGTACTTC.

This clonotype was picked up a small number of times. The J gene is TRBJ2-7, the V gene TRBV28, with 7 positions matching TRBD2. Germline loops: CDR1 MDHEN, CDR2 SYDVKM. The CDR3 is made up of 16 amino acids. V shed 10 bases and J 5 bases; nucleotides not matched to a gene: 20. DNA for the CDR3: TGTGCCATCGTCCGGCTCGTGGGGGGGAGTTCAAACGAGCAGTACTTC. Translated: CAIVRLVGGSSNEQYF.

This clonotype was counted only a few times. The chain is built from TRBV5-1 and TRBJ2-2; 7 positions agree with TRBD2. With V trimmed by 6 bases and J by 4 bases, 6 bases remained unmatched. This CDR3 is built from 14 residues. Germline CDR1 SGHRS, CDR2 YFSETQ. The CDR3 coding sequence is TGCGCCAGCATACGGGAGCGGGGCACCGGGGAGCTGTTTTTT. Translating gives CASIRERGTGELFF.

This chain joins TRBV15 and TRBJ2-7; D is possibly TRBD1 or TRBD2 (6 bases each). V lost 5 bases and J lost 2, with 16 bases in between. Germline V CDR1 and CDR2: LNHNV, YYDKDF (reference sequence). The CDR3 runs to 15 residues. The CDR3 reads CATSPGGGQPYEQYF. CDR3 bases: TGTGCCACCAGCCCTGGAGGGGGGCAGCCCTACGAGCAGTACTTC.

The V call is TRBV9, the J call TRBJ1-3; the D gene is possibly TRBD1 (6 bases). V was clipped by 2 bases and J by 0 bases, with 9 bases between them. The germline gives CDR1 SGDLS, CDR2 YYNGEE. There are 15 residues in the CDR3. This chain's CDR3 is CASSVGQSSGNTIYF. DNA for the CDR3: TGTGCCAGCAGCGTCGGACAGAGCTCTGGAAACACCATATATTTT.

This clonotype has at least ten counts. The V and J genes are TRBV7-9 and TRBJ2-7; TRBD2 aligns across 7 bases. The V gene's germline CDR1 is SEHNR and CDR2 FQNEAQ (reference sequence). The CDR3 is 16 amino acids. The V and J ends lost 5 bases and 2 bases, in that order; junction bases with no gene match: 12. CDR3 residues: CASSRVRGSVPYEQYF. CDR3 DNA: TGTGCCAGCAGCCGTGTACGCGGGAGCGTCCCCTACGAGCAGTACTTC.

The rearrangement uses TRBV4-3 and TRBJ2-5, with TRBD2 as a possible D gene (6 bases). This CDR3 comprises 15 residues. Trimming shortened V by 0 bases and J by 5 bases, and 13 bases separated the two germline ends. The germline gives CDR1 LGHNA, CDR2 YSLEER. CDR3 sequence reads: CASSQDPGVLETQYF. The CDR3 DNA is TGCGCCAGCAGCCAAGATCCGGGAGTTCTGGAGACCCAGTACTTC.

This clonotype was picked up a small number of times. The chain uses TRBV4-3 and TRBJ2-1; 7 positions agree with TRBD2. The CDR3 totals 19 residues. CDR1 and CDR2 from the germline V gene are LGHNA and YSLEER. With 1 base clipped from V and 6 bases from J, the junction kept 18 bases outside the gene matches. CDR3 bases: TGCGCCAGCAGCCAAGCCGCTAGCGGTATTCTAGGCGAACGCAATGAGCAGTTCTTC. Its translation is CASSQAASGILGERNEQFF.

This clonotype has a handful of counts. This chain uses TRBV20-1 with TRBJ1-4, with a possible D match to TRBD1 (5 bases). Germline V gene sequence: CDR1 DFQATT, CDR2 SNEGSKA (reference sequence). The CDR3 totals 14 residues. Trimming left V 3 bases short and J 0 bases short, with 8 bases between. The CDR3 spells CSASGAATNEKLFF. CDR3 coding DNA: TGCAGTGCTAGCGGGGCAGCAACTAATGAAAAACTGTTTTTT.